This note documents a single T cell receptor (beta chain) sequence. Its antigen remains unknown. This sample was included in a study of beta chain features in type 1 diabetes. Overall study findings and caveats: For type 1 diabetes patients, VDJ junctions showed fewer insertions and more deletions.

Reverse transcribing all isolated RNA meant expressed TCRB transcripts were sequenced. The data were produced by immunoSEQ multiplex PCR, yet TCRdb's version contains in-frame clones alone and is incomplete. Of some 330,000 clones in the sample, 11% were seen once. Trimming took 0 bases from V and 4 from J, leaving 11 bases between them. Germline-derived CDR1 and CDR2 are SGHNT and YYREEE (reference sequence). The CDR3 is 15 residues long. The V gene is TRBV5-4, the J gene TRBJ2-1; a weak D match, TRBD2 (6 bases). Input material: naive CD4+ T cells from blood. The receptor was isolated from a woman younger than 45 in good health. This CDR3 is CASSLVLGGYNEQFF. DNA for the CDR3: TGTGCCAGCAGCTTGGTGCTGGGGGGATACAATGAGCAGTTCTTC.